These 9 T cell receptor beta chains came from one sample sequenced in a study of blood T cell repertoires in COVID-19. The assay was immunoSEQ multiplex PCR, and TCRdb's table has in-frame clones only and misses some. Counted here are about 310,000 clones, 87% occurring once; the ten biggest clones make up less than 2.5%. The specimen was peripheral blood. The receptors stem from a young man with active or convalescent COVID-19.

The J gene is TRBJ1-2, the V gene TRBV19; D is undetermined. The germline gives CDR1 LNHDA, CDR2 SQIVND (reference sequence). This CDR3 has 15 amino acids. V was pared by 5 bases and J by 0 bases, with 13 bases between. The chain's CDR3 is CASSPYPGTNYGYTF. In DNA, the CDR3 is TGTGCCAGTAGTCCGTACCCCGGGACTAACTATGGCTACACCTTC.

The gene calls are TRBV6-2 or TRBV6-3 and TRBJ2-5; D may be TRBD2 (6 bases). Germline CDR1 is MNHEY and CDR2 is SVGEGT. The CDR3 spans 13 residues. Trimming shortened V by 6 bases and J by 7 bases, and 15 bases separated the two germline ends. Here the CDR3 reads CASSHSPRGTQYF. Written as DNA, the CDR3 is TGTGCCAGCAGCCATAGCCCGCGGGGGACCCAGTACTTC.

This rearrangement joins TRBV27 to TRBJ2-3; 7 nucleotides align to TRBD1. V shed 3 bases, J shed 0 bases, and the junction held 6 bases outside the gene matches. Germline V gene lookup returns CDR1 MNHEY and CDR2 SMNVEV (reference sequence). This CDR3 contains 16 residues. CDR3: CASSFLDRVSTDTQYF. As DNA, the CDR3 is TGTGCCAGCAGTTTTCTAGACAGGGTGAGCACAGATACGCAGTATTTT.

The chain is built from TRBV3-1 (or the pseudogene TRBV3-2) and TRBJ2-7; D remains ambiguous. Germline V gene lookup returns CDR1 LGHDT and CDR2 YNNKEL (reference sequence). Trimming left V 0 bases short and J 0 bases short, with 15 bases between. The CDR3 length is 17 residues. CDR3 DNA: TGTGCCAGCAGCCAAGAGTCAGTTGCAGTCATCTCCTACGAGCAGTACTTC. Protein sequence: CASSQESVAVISYEQYF.

This chain joins TRBV4-1 and TRBJ1-4; tentatively, D is TRBD1 (6 bases). CDR3 length equals 17 residues. Germline CDR1 reads MGHRA; CDR2 reads YSYEKL. V was shortened by 2 bases and J by 3 bases, with 16 bases between the two germline ends. The CDR3 reads CASSQRGQFGSNEKLFF. In nucleotides, the CDR3 is TGCGCCAGCAGCCAAAGGGGACAATTTGGGTCTAATGAAAAACTGTTTTTT.

The rearrangement links TRBV6-5 to TRBJ1-1; a weak D match, TRBD1 (5 bases). The CDR3 length is 14 residues. CDR1 MNHEY and CDR2 SVGAGI come from the germline V gene. V dropped 2 bases and J dropped 11 bases, with 18 bases sitting between them. CDR3 nucleotide sequence: TGTGCCAGCAGTTACGGCGTAAGGGGCGTCGGCGCTTTCTTT. Translated: CASSYGVRGVGAFF.

CDR3 coding DNA: TGTGCCAGCAGCTTAGCGCCGGGACAGGGGGGGCCCCAGCATTTT. Its protein is CASSLAPGQGGPQHF. The V gene is TRBV7-2, the J gene TRBJ1-5, with 11 bases that match TRBD1. The germline gives CDR1 SGHTA, CDR2 FQGNSA. CDR3 size: 15 residues. V shed 0 bases and J 9 bases; nucleotides not matched to a gene: 4.

The rearrangement uses TRBV7-9 and TRBJ1-4, with 11 positions matching TRBD1. CDR1 is SEHNR and CDR2 is FQNEAQ in the germline V gene (reference sequence). The CDR3 totals 17 residues. J gave up 8 bases and V 5 bases, and 13 bases lay outside the gene matches. The CDR3, as DNA: TGTGCCAGCAGCGACGGGACAGGGGGGTCAATCTACGAAAAACTGTTTTTT. Translated: CASSDGTGGSIYEKLFF.

The CDR3 reads CASRGEILASEQYF. CDR3 nucleotide sequence: TGCGCCAGCAGAGGGGAAATCTTGGCCTCCGAGCAGTACTTC. This chain joins TRBV5-1 and TRBJ2-7; a weak D match, TRBD1 (5 bases). This CDR3 has 14 residues. Germline-derived CDR1 and CDR2 are SGHRS and YFSETQ. Trimming stripped 5 bases from V and 6 bases from J, with 18 bases between.